Below, 16 T cell receptor beta chains from the same sample are listed, as sequenced in a study of OX40 agonist ivuxolimab in advanced cancers. Library preparation used the immunoSEQ multiplex PCR assay. TCRdb obtained this table from immuneACCESS and retained in-frame rearrangements with V and J assigned. These tables miss some clones; where compared with another copy, unresolved V genes account for less than half of the shortfall, and the remainder is unexplained. The sample table records tens of thousands of clones; about 90% of these occur just once. In total, the top ten clones hold around 3.9% of the sample. The specimen was CD4+ or CD8+ T cells sorted from blood, collected in a trial of the OX40 agonist ivuxolimab. The receptors were gathered from an adult with an advanced solid tumor such as melanoma, head and neck, liver or kidney cancer.

The DNA for the CDR3 is TGCAGCGGAGACAAGGGGGCCGGGGAGCTGTTTTTT. Its protein product is CSGDKGAGELFF. The rearrangement joins TRBV29-1 to TRBJ2-2, with D possibly TRBD1 on 6 matching bases. The CDR3 is 12 residues long. Trimming pared 7 bases from V and 6 bases from J, leaving 12 bases between. Germline lookup yields CDR1 SQVTM and CDR2 ANQGSEA.

This clone has just one count. The V call is TRBV4-1, the J call TRBJ2-2; D possibly corresponds to TRBD2 (6 bases). Trimming took 4 bases from V and 1 from J, leaving 13 bases between them. Germline V lookup: CDR1 MGHRA, CDR2 YSYEKL. The CDR3 covers 16 residues. The CDR3 reads CASSLERVRNTGELFF. CDR3 bases: TGCGCCAGCAGCCTAGAGCGGGTTAGGAACACCGGGGAGCTGTTTTTT.

This sequence joins TRBV7-6 and TRBJ2-1, with 10 bases lining up with TRBD2. V lost 5 bases and J lost 5; bases outside the gene matches: 9. The CDR3 contains 16 residues. From germline, CDR1 is SGHVS and CDR2 FNYEAQ. In DNA form, the CDR3 reads TGTGCCAGCAGCCCGACCGGGACTAGCGTCCACAATGAGCAGTTCTTC. It encodes CASSPTGTSVHNEQFF.

This clone was seen only once. This chain joins TRBV7-6 and TRBJ2-1; 10 positions agree with TRBD1. Germline lookup yields CDR1 SGHVS and CDR2 FNYEAQ. Trimming took 5 bases from V and 5 from J; bases not matched to a gene: 15. This CDR3 has 18 amino acids. In DNA form, the CDR3 reads TGTGCCAGCAGCGTATTGGCTTCGGACAGGGGGGTCGACAATGAGCAGTTCTTC. Translated: CASSVLASDRGVDNEQFF.

In this sample, this clone turned up once. CDR3 sequence reads: CASSGDRTGADTQYF. The DNA for the CDR3 is TGTGCCAGCAGCGGGGACAGGACCGGAGCAGATACGCAGTATTTT. J is TRBJ2-3 and V is TRBV11-2, with 8 bases matching TRBD1. CDR1 and CDR2 from the germline V gene are SGHAT and FQNNGV. The CDR3 extends over 15 amino acids. V gave up 5 bases and J gave up 4 bases; unmatched junction bases: 8.

J is TRBJ2-7 and V is TRBV28; D is perhaps TRBD1 or TRBD2 (5 bases each). The CDR3 loop spans 13 amino acids. V lost 3 bases to trimming and J lost 7 bases, with 13 bases between them. Germline V CDR1 and CDR2: MDHEN, SYDVKM. CDR3 DNA: TGTGCCAGCAGTTTTGGGGGAAGTGGAGAGCAGTACGTC. This translates into CASSFGGSGEQYV.

CDR3 region: CASRWGFGSSYNEQFF. The CDR3 nucleotides are TGTGCCAGCAGGTGGGGATTTGGGAGCTCCTACAATGAGCAGTTCTTC. The J gene is TRBJ2-1, the V gene TRBV6-6, with a tentative D call TRBD2 (5 bases). Germline CDR1 and CDR2: MNHNY and SVGAGI (reference sequence). With 6 bases removed from V and 0 bases from J, the gap between germline ends came to 15 bases. The CDR3 covers 16 residues.

The J gene is TRBJ2-7, the V gene TRBV21-1; TRBD2 was called by the table and not checked on the DNA. TRBV21-1 is flagged as a pseudogene. There are 17 residues in the CDR3. DNA of the CDR3: TGTGCCAGCAGCCCTGAGGCGTGGGCGGGACCCACCTACGAGCAGTACTTC. Translation gives CASSPEAWAGPTYEQYF.

The chain combines TRBV16 with TRBJ2-7, with D perhaps TRBD2 (6 bases). Germline CDR1 and CDR2: KGHSY and FQNENV. Trimming left V 4 bases short and J 2 bases short, with 18 bases between. The CDR3 consists of 16 residues. CDR3 bases: TGTGCCAGCAGCCCCTCTTGGCGGGACTTAACCTACGAGCAGTACTTC. Translation gives CASSPSWRDLTYEQYF.

The V call is TRBV13, the J call TRBJ1-3; D is undetermined. The CDR3 loop spans 15 amino acids. Trimming pared 1 base from V and 0 bases from J, leaving 7 bases between. The germline V gene encodes CDR1 PRHDT and CDR2 FYEKMQ (reference sequence). CDR3 DNA sequence: TGTGCCAGCAGCTTAGAGGTCGTCTCTGGAAACACCATATATTTT. It specifies CASSLEVVSGNTIYF.

In this sample, this clone turned up once. The CDR3 coding sequence is TGTGCCAGCAGCTTGGCTAGCGGCACAGATACGCAGTATTTT. Amino acids: CASSLASGTDTQYF. The J gene is TRBJ2-3, the V gene TRBV7-9, with D tentatively TRBD2 (6 bases). Germline V gene lookup returns CDR1 SEHNR and CDR2 FQNEAQ (reference sequence). The CDR3 is 14 amino acids. V shed 3 bases and J shed 1 base, with 8 bases lying between them.

The chain links TRBV28 to TRBJ2-4; D possibly uses TRBD1 or TRBD2 (6 bases each). Germline-derived CDR1 and CDR2 are MDHEN and SYDVKM. The V gene lost 3 bases and the J gene lost 4 bases, with 13 bases spanning the gap. The CDR3 length is 15 residues. This chain's CDR3 is CASSFGRGGKNIQYF. The CDR3 coding sequence is TGTGCCAGCAGTTTCGGCAGGGGAGGTAAAAACATTCAGTACTTC. The full variable domain, with the rest looked up from reference TRBV28 and TRBJ2-4, is DVKVTQSSRYLVKRTGEKVFLECVQDMDHENMFWYRQDPGLGLRLIYFSYDVKMKEKGDIPEGYSVSREKKERFSLILESASTNQTSMYLCASSFGRGGKNIQYFGAGTRLSVL.

CDR3 coding DNA: TGTGCCAGCAGCTTAGTACTGCACTCCTACAATGAGCAGTTCTTC. Translated, it gives CASSLVLHSYNEQFF. The chain joins TRBV13 to TRBJ2-1; D remains unclear. From germline, CDR1 is PRHDT and CDR2 FYEKMQ (reference sequence). The CDR3 is made up of 15 amino acids. V was cut by 1 base and J by 0 bases, with 7 bases left in between.

The chain carries TRBV27 and TRBJ1-2; TRBD1 aligns across 7 bases. The junction had 12 bases not matched to a gene; V was cut back by 1 base and J by 7 bases. Per germline, CDR1 MNHEY and CDR2 SMNVEV (reference sequence). The CDR3 extends over 16 amino acids. In DNA, the CDR3 is TGTGCCAGCAGTTTATTTGCAGGGGGGCCTCGGGGTGGCTACACCTTC. It codes for CASSLFAGGPRGGYTF.

V usage is TRBV7-6 and J usage is TRBJ1-1; 7 bases are a match to TRBD1. This CDR3 spans 15 amino acids. CDR1 SGHVS and CDR2 FNYEAQ come from the germline V gene. V was pared by 5 bases and J by 1 base, with 7 bases of the junction left unmatched. In nucleotides, the CDR3 is TGTGCCAGCAGCCGCTACCGGGACAGGAACACTGAAGCTTTCTTT. It is translated as CASSRYRDRNTEAFF.

V is TRBV15 and J is TRBJ2-7; 8 nucleotides match TRBD1. Per the germline V gene, CDR1 is LNHNV and CDR2 is YYDKDF (reference sequence). The CDR3 is 14 amino acids. V was pared by 8 bases and J by 2 bases, with 8 bases of the junction left unmatched. This CDR3 is CATGAGRGPYEQYF. In DNA form, the CDR3 reads TGTGCCACCGGAGCCGGCAGGGGGCCCTACGAGCAGTACTTC.